This T cell receptor beta chain was sequenced during a study of T-cell memory formation after mild COVID-19. TCR alpha and TCR beta cDNA libraries carrying sample barcodes and UMIs were produced by 5'RACE using constant-segment primers. TCRdb itself ran the 5' RACE reads through MiXCR, one entry per CDR3 protein. Of hundreds of thousands of distinct CDR3 sequences detected, 28% appear once; the ten largest clones hold approximately 13%. Per the germline V gene, CDR1 is KGHDR and CDR2 is SFDVKD. The CDR3 has 12 amino acids. Trimming pared 4 bases from V and 5 bases from J, leaving 5 bases between. As regards this clonotype: No antigen is known for it.

Study conclusions and caveats: Clones contracting day 15 to 85 were balanced CD4/CD8; later expanders leaned CD4+.

The V call is TRBV24-1, the J call TRBJ2-1; D not certain. The sequence was obtained from an adult woman who had mild COVID-19 (a few samples of this study predate the infection). Cell type and time point are not known. Sequenced sample: PBMCs or a T cell subset sorted from them (not recorded which). This CDR3 reads CATSDLDNEQFF. The CDR3 DNA reads as TGTGCCACCAGTGACCTAGACAATGAGCAGTTCTTC.